Below, 18 T cell receptor beta chains from the same sample are listed, as sequenced in a study of blood T cell repertoires in COVID-19. Sequencing was performed with immunoSEQ multiplex PCR; in TCRdb, only in-frame clones are kept and a portion is missing. The sample lists around 100,000 clones; around 79% were seen once. The specimen sequenced was peripheral blood. These receptors all come from a man between 65 and 80 years old with active or convalescent COVID-19.

The chain has TRBV30 and TRBJ2-3, with 13 bases identical to TRBD2. This CDR3 contains 15 residues. In germline, CDR1 is GTSNPN, CDR2 SVGIG (reference sequence). The J segment lost 3 bases and the V segment lost 3 bases, leaving 3 bases of the junction unmatched. The CDR3 sequence is CAWRLAGGPTDTQYF. DNA for the CDR3: TGTGCCTGGAGACTAGCGGGAGGGCCGACAGATACGCAGTATTTT.

This clone was seen a handful of times. The J gene is TRBJ1-2, the V gene TRBV10-3; 12 nucleotides align to TRBD1. V gave up 2 bases and J gave up 4 bases; unmatched junction bases: 8. Germline CDR1 is ENHRY and CDR2 is SYGVKD. This CDR3 contains 17 residues. Here the CDR3 DNA reads TGTGCCATCAGTGAGAAAGGGACAGGGGGCGCTGGCTATGGCTACACCTTC. It specifies CAISEKGTGGAGYGYTF.

The chain is built from TRBV4-1 and TRBJ2-2; the match to TRBD1 covers 7 bases. The CDR3 consists of 15 residues. V shed 5 bases and J 0 bases; nucleotides not matched to a gene: 3. Germline V lookup: CDR1 MGHRA, CDR2 YSYEKL. CDR3 sequence (DNA): TGCGCCAGCAGCTCCGACAGGGCGAACACCGGGGAGCTGTTTTTT. Translation gives CASSSDRANTGELFF.

V is TRBV19 and J is TRBJ1-5, with 7 bases matching TRBD1. V was pared by 3 bases and J by 2 bases, with 4 bases of the junction left unmatched. Germline V gene data show CDR1 as LNHDA and CDR2 as SQIVND (reference sequence). The CDR3 spans 15 residues. CDR3 residues: CASSMNRGGNQPQHF. The CDR3, as DNA: TGTGCCAGTAGTATGAACAGGGGCGGCAATCAGCCCCAGCATTTT.

V usage is TRBV5-1 and J usage is TRBJ1-2; D unresolved. Per germline, CDR1 SGHRS and CDR2 YFSETQ. This CDR3 is built from 14 residues. With 1 base removed from V and 2 bases from J, the gap between germline ends came to 9 bases. The CDR3 protein is CASSLSRENYGYTF. Here the CDR3 DNA reads TGCGCCAGCAGCTTGTCTAGGGAGAACTATGGCTACACCTTC.

V gene TRBV6-6 combines with J gene TRBJ1-3; no firm D call. Germline lookup yields CDR1 MNHNY and CDR2 SVGAGI (reference sequence). The CDR3 is made up of 14 amino acids. V lost 5 bases and J 2 bases, leaving 10 bases between the germline ends. CDR3 amino acids: CASSPGGAGNTIYF. In DNA form, the CDR3 reads TGTGCCAGCAGTCCCGGCGGGGCTGGAAACACCATATATTTT.

This clone was detected a few times. V is TRBV6-2 or TRBV6-3 and J is TRBJ2-1; TRBD2 might be the D (5 bases). The CDR3 is 13 residues long. The V gene lost 5 bases and the J gene lost 3 bases, with 8 bases spanning the gap. Germline V gene sequence: CDR1 MNHEY, CDR2 SVGEGT. The CDR3 protein is CASSPGFYNEQFF. As DNA, the CDR3 is TGTGCCAGCAGTCCGGGATTCTACAATGAGCAGTTCTTC.

The chain is built from TRBV27 and TRBJ2-1; 9 nucleotides agree with TRBD2. Unmatched junction bases numbered 12, after V lost 2 bases and J lost 1 base. The germline gives CDR1 MNHEY, CDR2 SMNVEV (reference sequence). The CDR3 is 19 residues long. The CDR3 DNA sequence: TGTGCCAGCAGTTTAAGAATAGCGGGGGCCATCTCATCCTACAATGAGCAGTTCTTC. Its translation is CASSLRIAGAISSYNEQFF.

The genes are TRBV2 and TRBJ2-1; TRBD2 matches at 12 bases. After removal of 5 bases from V and 4 bases from J, the junction contained 3 bases not matched to a gene. The CDR3 sequence is 15 residues long. Germline assignment: CDR1 SNHLY and CDR2 FYNNEI. CDR3 nucleotide sequence: TGTGCCAGCAGTATAGGACTAGCGGGATACAATGAGCAGTTCTTC. Translated: CASSIGLAGYNEQFF.

The J gene is TRBJ1-5, the V gene TRBV7-9; 9 nucleotides agree with TRBD1. The CDR3 extends over 15 amino acids. Germline trimming cut 5 bases from V and 5 bases from J; bases unmatched to any gene: 7. Per germline, CDR1 SEHNR and CDR2 FQNEAQ (reference sequence). In DNA form, the CDR3 reads TGTGCCAGCAGCCCAATAGACAGGGGGTATCAGCCCCAGCATTTT. It yields the protein CASSPIDRGYQPQHF. The full variable domain, in which reference TRBV7-9 and TRBJ1-5 provide the parts outside the CDR3, is DTGVSQNPRHKITKRGQNVTFRCDPISEHNRLYWYRQTLGQGPEFLTYFQNEAQLEKSRLLSDRFSAERPKGSFSTLEIQRTEQGDSAMYLCASSPIDRGYQPQHFGDGTRLSIL.

This clone has just one count. The DNA of the CDR3 is TGTGCCAGCAGCGTTGGGACAGGGTCGATGAACACTGAAGCTTTCTTT. Translated, it gives CASSVGTGSMNTEAFF. The chain carries TRBV11-1 and TRBJ1-1; TRBD1 agrees at 9 bases. Losses at the gene ends were 5 bases for V and 0 bases for J; bases not matched to a gene: 7. CDR3 length: 16 residues. Germline V CDR1 and CDR2: SGHAT, FQDESV (reference sequence).

Comment on this clone: Other DNA sequences from this sample encode an identical CDR3 as well. CDR3 bases: TGTGCCAGTAGCATGACAGGGGGTTATGGCTACACCTTC. Amino acids: CASSMTGGYGYTF. The V call is TRBV19, the J call TRBJ1-2; 9 bases align to TRBD1. CDR1 and CDR2 (germline): LNHDA, SQIVND (reference sequence). The V gene end was trimmed by 6 bases and the J gene end by 5 bases; junction bases not matched to a gene: 4. CDR3 length equals 13 residues.

The chain employs TRBV5-1 and TRBJ1-5, with D unclear. Germline CDR1 is SGHRS and CDR2 is YFSETQ. The CDR3 loop spans 14 amino acids. The ends were cut back, 4 bases at V and 3 bases at J, with 11 bases in the middle. In DNA form, the CDR3 reads TGCGCCAGCAGCATTGACACCGACAATCAGCCCCAGCATTTT. It translates to CASSIDTDNQPQHF.

The chain uses TRBV30 and TRBJ2-2, with D maybe TRBD1 (6 bases). Germline V gene sequence: CDR1 GTSNPN, CDR2 SVGIG (reference sequence). CDR3 size: 15 residues. The V and J ends lost 1 base and 4 bases respectively, with 13 bases between them. In DNA form, the CDR3 reads TGTGCCTGGAGTGGTTCAGGGGCAGGCACCGGGGAGCTGTTTTTT. This sequence encodes CAWSGSGAGTGELFF.

The V gene is TRBV19, the J gene TRBJ2-1; D may be TRBD1 (5 bases). The CDR3 contains 15 residues. V lost 2 bases to trimming and J lost 1 base, with 9 bases between them. Per the germline V gene, CDR1 is LNHDA and CDR2 is SQIVND (reference sequence). The CDR3 loop reads CASSIQDISYNEQFF. The CDR3 DNA is TGTGCCAGTAGTATACAGGACATTTCCTACAATGAGCAGTTCTTC.

J is TRBJ1-4 and V is TRBV5-1, with TRBD1 identical over 8 bases. Per germline, CDR1 SGHRS and CDR2 YFSETQ. The CDR3 covers 16 residues. The trim removed 2 bases at V and 8 bases at J, leaving 11 bases unmatched. For the CDR3, the DNA is TGCGCCAGCAGCTTTTTCGGGACAGGAAAAGGCGAAAAACTGTTTTTT. This sequence encodes CASSFFGTGKGEKLFF.

The chain carries TRBV5-1 and TRBJ2-1; D uncertain. The CDR3 loop spans 14 amino acids. V lost 0 bases, J lost 7 bases, and 11 bases lay in between. Germline V gene data show CDR1 as SGHRS and CDR2 as YFSETQ. The CDR3 spells CASSLGAGGNEQFF. The CDR3 nucleotides are TGCGCCAGCAGCTTGGGGGCAGGTGGGAATGAGCAGTTCTTC. The full variable domain, in which reference TRBV5-1 and TRBJ2-1 provide the parts outside the CDR3, is KAGVTQTPRYLIKTRGQQVTLSCSPISGHRSVSWYQQTPGQGLQFLFEYFSETQRNKGNFPGRFSGRQFSNSRSEMNVSTLELGDSALYLCASSLGAGGNEQFFGPGTRLTVL.

This clone was seen once. The chain uses TRBV7-2 and TRBJ2-7; 9 bases map to TRBD1. Germline CDR1 reads SGHTA; CDR2 reads FQGNSA. This CDR3 spans 14 amino acids. J lost 0 bases, V lost 5 bases, and 2 bases had no gene match. CDR3 DNA: TGTGCCAGCAGCCGGGACAGGGCCTCCTACGAGCAGTACTTC. Its protein is CASSRDRASYEQYF.